One sample yielded the 20 T cell receptor beta chains listed below, sequenced in a study of OX40 agonist ivuxolimab in advanced cancers. The method was immunoSEQ multiplex PCR; TCRdb's version includes in-frame clones alone and lacks a portion of them. The sample consists of more than 25,000 clones, roughly 85% of them appearing once. Here the sequenced sample was CD4+ or CD8+ T cells sorted from blood, taken in a trial of the OX40 agonist ivuxolimab. Receptor source: an adult with an advanced solid tumor such as melanoma, head and neck, liver or kidney cancer.

This clone was counted a few times. J is TRBJ1-5 and V is TRBV4-1; 8 bases are a match to TRBD1. Germline V gives CDR1 MGHRA, CDR2 YSYEKL. V lost 4 bases to trimming and J lost 6 bases; unmatched junction nucleotides: 8. This CDR3 region has 15 residues. The CDR3 is CASSLNGQGGQPQHF. CDR3 coding DNA: TGCGCCAGCAGCCTGAACGGACAGGGCGGTCAGCCCCAGCATTTT.

V and J are TRBV4-1 and TRBJ2-7, with D hard to call. V was clipped by 0 bases and J by 3 bases, with 9 bases between them. Germline V gene sequence: CDR1 MGHRA, CDR2 YSYEKL. This CDR3 is built from 14 residues. Here the CDR3 DNA reads TGCGCCAGCAGCCAAGATATGGACGGCTACGAGCAGTACTTC. This gives the protein CASSQDMDGYEQYF.

The V call is TRBV19, the J call TRBJ2-1; the D call may be TRBD1 or TRBD2 (5 bases each). The CDR3 loop spans 14 amino acids. V dropped 6 bases and J dropped 0 bases, with 9 bases sitting between them. Germline assignment: CDR1 LNHDA and CDR2 SQIVND (reference sequence). This chain's CDR3 is CASSPGSSYNEQFF. The DNA of the CDR3 is TGTGCCAGTAGCCCAGGGAGCTCCTACAATGAGCAGTTCTTC.

V usage is TRBV5-1 and J usage is TRBJ2-1, with 9 bases aligning to TRBD2. The CDR3 spans 14 residues. Germline-derived CDR1 and CDR2 are SGHRS and YFSETQ. The J segment lost 7 bases and the V segment lost 0 bases, leaving 2 bases of the junction unmatched. The CDR3 nucleotides are TGCGCCAGCAGCTTGGGGACTAGCGAAAATGAGCAGTTCTTC. As protein: CASSLGTSENEQFF.

The chain carries TRBV7-6 and TRBJ1-3; no firm D call. The germline V gene has CDR1 SGHVS and CDR2 FNYEAQ. Trimming pared 2 bases from V and 0 bases from J, leaving 11 bases between. The CDR3 runs to 16 residues. CDR3 protein: CASSLSPFGSGNTIYF. The DNA for the CDR3 is TGTGCCAGCAGCTTATCCCCTTTCGGCTCTGGAAACACCATATATTTT.

The chain joins TRBV4-1 to TRBJ1-5; D remains ambiguous. The V end was cut by 4 bases, the J end by 1 base, with 5 bases between. CDR3 length equals 13 residues. Germline lookup yields CDR1 MGHRA and CDR2 YSYEKL. The CDR3 loop reads CASSLVSNQPQHF. In DNA, the CDR3 is TGCGCCAGCAGCCTTGTGAGCAATCAGCCCCAGCATTTT.

The chain recombines TRBV28 with TRBJ2-7; perhaps D is TRBD1 or TRBD2 (5 bases each). The CDR3 totals 15 residues. V was cut by 6 bases and J by 3 bases, with 18 bases left in between. CDR1 is MDHEN and CDR2 is SYDVKM in the germline V gene. The CDR3 DNA sequence: TGTGCCAGCAGAACCATAGGGACCTCCCTCTACGAGCAGTACTTC. Its translation is CASRTIGTSLYEQYF.

This clone was recorded only once. The gene calls are TRBV2 and TRBJ2-7, with a possible D match to TRBD2 (5 bases). The CDR3 spans 13 residues. CDR1 is SNHLY, CDR2 FYNNEI, per germline. V gave up 1 base and J gave up 3 bases, with 7 bases separating them. CDR3 protein: CASSEGESYEQYF. The CDR3, as DNA: TGTGCCAGCAGTGAAGGGGAGAGCTACGAGCAGTACTTC.

Only a few counts were recorded for this clone. V is TRBV6-4 and J is TRBJ2-7; D is uncertain. The CDR3 has 13 amino acids. CDR1 MRHNA and CDR2 SNTAGT come from the germline V gene. The V and J ends lost 4 bases and 3 bases respectively, with 10 bases between them. DNA for the CDR3: TGTGCCAGCAGTGCTCCCGTTCACTACGAGCAGTACTTC. As protein: CASSAPVHYEQYF.

As for this clone: The same CDR3 also results from other DNA sequences found in this sample. V usage is TRBV11-1 and J usage is TRBJ1-1; D is undetermined. V shed 1 base and J shed 5 bases, with 11 bases lying between them. Germline V gene lookup returns CDR1 SGHAT and CDR2 FQDESV (reference sequence). This CDR3 is 14 amino acids long. As DNA, the CDR3 is TGTGCCAGCAGCTTAGGAGGGCGGAATACTGAAGCTTTCTTT. This codes for CASSLGGRNTEAFF.

The chain couples TRBV15 to TRBJ1-5, with no clear D. Trimming shortened V by 8 bases and J by 7 bases, and 18 bases separated the two germline ends. Germline values: CDR1 LNHNV, CDR2 YYDKDF (reference sequence). CDR3 length: 14 residues. The CDR3 here is CATEGEGWGQPQHF. The DNA for the CDR3 is TGTGCCACCGAAGGAGAAGGTTGGGGACAGCCCCAGCATTTT.

The gene calls are TRBV7-2 and TRBJ1-1; 7 bases line up with TRBD1. This CDR3 is built from 15 residues. Germline lookup yields CDR1 SGHTA and CDR2 FQGNSA. V was clipped by 5 bases and J by 6 bases; unmatched bases: 12. CDR3 residues: CASSRFAGTEAEAFF. CDR3 coding DNA: TGTGCCAGCAGCCGATTCGCCGGGACAGAGGCTGAAGCTTTCTTT.

The V and J genes are TRBV5-4 and TRBJ1-6, with D maybe TRBD1 (5 bases). Germline CDR1 is SGHNT and CDR2 is YYREEE (reference sequence). V dropped 2 bases and J dropped 7 bases, with 7 bases sitting between them. CDR3 length: 13 residues. CDR3 loop: CASSFGDNSPLHF. CDR3 coding DNA: TGTGCCAGCAGCTTCGGGGACAATTCACCCCTCCACTTT.

The chain uses TRBV27 and TRBJ1-2; a weak D match, TRBD1 (6 bases). Germline V gene lookup returns CDR1 MNHEY and CDR2 SMNVEV (reference sequence). This CDR3 is 13 amino acids long. The V end was cut by 2 bases, the J end by 5 bases, with 9 bases between. CDR3 in DNA: TGTGCCAGCAGTTTAAGGGGGGGGTATGGCTACACCTTC. Translation gives CASSLRGGYGYTF.

The chain joins TRBV7-8 to TRBJ1-4; D remains unclear. CDR3 length equals 13 residues. CDR1 is SGHVS and CDR2 is FQNEAQ in the germline V gene. Trimming shortened V by 10 bases and J by 2 bases, and 11 bases separated the two germline ends. The CDR3 region has the DNA TGTGCCACGCGTCCTAGGACTAATGAAAAACTGTTTTTT. Protein sequence: CATRPRTNEKLFF.

Concerning this clone: One end of the junction does not line up with germline, which may come from a read error. The sample contains more than one DNA sequence encoding this CDR3. The chain joins TRBV6-5 to TRBJ2-7; D might be TRBD1 (6 bases). The germline CDR1 and CDR2 sequences are MNHEY and SVGAGI. This CDR3 is built from 16 residues. The DNA for the CDR3 is TGTGCCAGTAGTTACCAAACAGGGTTAAGCTCCTACGAGCAGTACTTC. Amino acids: CASSYQTGLSSYEQYF.

CDR3 sequence reads: CSVEDPTEGYGYTF. The CDR3 region has the DNA TGCAGCGTTGAAGATCCTACCGAGGGCTATGGCTACACCTTC. The rearrangement links TRBV29-1 to TRBJ1-2; D uncertain. The CDR3 is 14 amino acids. V was pared by 0 bases and J by 4 bases, with 12 bases between. Germline CDR1 reads SQVTM; CDR2 reads ANQGSEA. The whole variable domain, filled in from reference TRBV29-1 and TRBJ1-2, reads SAVISQKPSRDICQRGTSLTIQCQVDSQVTMMFWYRQQPGQSLTLIATANQGSEATYESGFVIDKFPISRPNLTFSTLTVSNMSPEDSSIYLCSVEDPTEGYGYTFGSGTRLTVV.

The chain employs TRBV6-5 and TRBJ1-5, with 9 bases aligning to TRBD1. The CDR3 consists of 14 residues. With 4 bases clipped from V and 5 bases from J, the junction kept 3 bases outside the gene matches. The V gene's germline CDR1 is MNHEY and CDR2 SVGAGI. The CDR3 reads CASSSGTGYQPQHF. The CDR3 DNA sequence: TGTGCCAGCAGTTCCGGGACAGGGTATCAGCCCCAGCATTTT.

This clone was seen once. The gene calls are TRBV27 and TRBJ2-1; 9 bases agree with TRBD1. The junction had 2 bases not matched to a gene; V was cut back by 2 bases and J by 0 bases. The germline V gene has CDR1 MNHEY and CDR2 SMNVEV (reference sequence). This CDR3 contains 16 residues. CDR3 protein: CASSLEDRGSYNEQFF. The CDR3 DNA sequence: TGTGCCAGCAGTTTAGAGGACAGGGGCTCCTACAATGAGCAGTTCTTC.

The gene calls are TRBV5-4 and TRBJ1-1; no clear D gene. The CDR3 runs 12 residues. Germline CDR1 and CDR2: SGHNT and YYREEE (reference sequence). Trimming took 0 bases from V and 5 from J, leaving 5 bases between them. CDR3 in amino acids: CASSLVGTEAFF. As DNA, the CDR3 is TGTGCCAGCAGCTTGGTAGGAACTGAAGCTTTCTTT.